The 28 T cell receptor beta chains given below trace back to one sample, sequenced in a study of human thymus T cells. Produced via immunoSEQ multiplex PCR; TCRdb's table is partial and in-frame only. Seen here are roughly 77,000 clones, roughly 96% observed once, and the top ten hold 0.034%. Thymic tissue was derived from resections collected during corrective heart surgery. The source material was thymus tissue. The receptor set was obtained from a girl in the first two years of life with a congenital heart defect but otherwise immunologically healthy.

The chain recombines TRBV7-6 with TRBJ2-3, with D perhaps matching TRBD2 (5 bases). The CDR3 has 17 residues. In germline, CDR1 is SGHVS, CDR2 FNYEAQ. The V end lost 0 bases, the J end lost 0 bases, and 13 bases lay between the germline ends. The CDR3 here is CASSLARERRSTDTQYF. CDR3 nucleotides: TGTGCCAGCAGCTTAGCTAGGGAGCGGAGAAGCACAGATACGCAGTATTTT.

The rearrangement joins TRBV5-1 to TRBJ2-3; D remains unclear. Germline V CDR1 and CDR2: SGHRS, YFSETQ. The CDR3 contains 14 residues. V lost 2 bases to trimming and J lost 2 bases, with 9 bases between them. CDR3 DNA: TGCGCCAGCAGCTTCCTTGCGTCCACAGATACGCAGTATTTT. Protein product: CASSFLASTDTQYF.

This clone was detected once. The V call is TRBV28, the J call TRBJ1-5; D not certain. This CDR3 contains 15 residues. Trimming took off 4 bases at V and 4 bases at J, with 14 bases between the two ends. Germline lookup yields CDR1 MDHEN and CDR2 SYDVKM. The CDR3 sequence is CASSCPDGWNQPQHF. The CDR3 DNA reads as TGTGCCAGCAGTTGCCCGGACGGCTGGAATCAGCCCCAGCATTTT.

J is TRBJ1-1 and V is TRBV5-1; TRBD1 is a possible D gene (6 bases). Germline CDR1 is SGHRS and CDR2 is YFSETQ. The CDR3 extends over 18 amino acids. V lost 4 bases and J lost 0, with 22 bases in between. The CDR3 region is CASSMTKQGALMNTEAFF. The DNA of the CDR3 is TGCGCCAGCAGCATGACAAAACAGGGCGCCCTCATGAACACTGAAGCTTTCTTT.

This rearrangement joins TRBV27 to TRBJ2-7; 9 bases fit TRBD2. Germline CDR1 reads MNHEY; CDR2 reads SMNVEV (reference sequence). V lost 5 bases, J lost 0 bases, and 14 bases stayed unmatched. This CDR3 has 18 residues. CDR3 residues: CASSPTSGPDSSSYEQYF. CDR3 DNA sequence: TGTGCCAGCAGTCCGACTAGCGGCCCGGACTCGAGCTCCTACGAGCAGTACTTC.

This clone was picked up a small number of times. This chain connects TRBV27 to TRBJ1-5; TRBD1 matches at 12 bases. The V segment lost 6 bases and the J segment 7 bases; nucleotides outside the gene matches: 4. This CDR3 region has 14 residues. The germline CDR1 and CDR2 sequences are MNHEY and SMNVEV (reference sequence). The CDR3 region has the DNA TGTGCCAGCAGGGGGACAGGGGGCGACCAGCCCCAGCATTTT. Its protein is CASRGTGGDQPQHF.

This clone has only one observation. The rearrangement links TRBV10-3 to TRBJ2-1, with 9 bases fitting TRBD2. CDR3 length equals 17 residues. CDR1 and CDR2 from the germline V gene are ENHRY and SYGVKD. V shed 0 bases, J shed 4 bases, and the junction held 7 bases outside the gene matches. CDR3 sequence reads: CAISESTEREEYNEQFF. The CDR3 DNA sequence: TGTGCCATCAGTGAGTCGACTGAGCGGGAGGAGTACAATGAGCAGTTCTTC.

J is TRBJ1-5 and V is TRBV11-2; no clear D. The CDR3 has 15 residues. Trimming removed 3 bases from V and 1 base from J, with 10 bases in between. CDR1 and CDR2 (germline): SGHAT, FQNNGV. CDR3 amino acids: CASSFSATSNQPQHF. The DNA of the CDR3 is TGTGCCAGCAGCTTTTCTGCAACGAGCAATCAGCCCCAGCATTTT.

The rearrangement links TRBV5-4 to TRBJ2-7; 9 nucleotides agree with TRBD2. V shed 4 bases and J 5 bases; nucleotides not matched to a gene: 13. Germline V gene data show CDR1 as SGHNT and CDR2 as YYREEE (reference sequence). The CDR3 extends over 16 amino acids. The chain's CDR3 is CASSEAGGGSRHEQYF. Here the CDR3 DNA reads TGTGCCAGCAGCGAAGCGGGAGGCGGGTCCCGCCACGAGCAGTACTTC.

The sample holds one count of this clone. The chain is built from TRBV19 and TRBJ2-2; unclear D gene. V lost 2 bases and J 6 bases, leaving 10 bases between the germline ends. Germline V gene sequence: CDR1 LNHDA, CDR2 SQIVND (reference sequence). The CDR3 runs to 14 residues. CDR3 coding DNA: TGTGCCAGTAGTATAAATCGGGTGCCCGGGGAGCTGTTTTTT. Amino acids: CASSINRVPGELFF.

The gene calls are TRBV27 and TRBJ2-7; TRBD1 aligns across 9 bases. The CDR3 has 15 residues. After removal of 8 bases from V and 4 bases from J, the junction contained 12 bases not matched to a gene. The germline CDR1 and CDR2 sequences are MNHEY and SMNVEV (reference sequence). The CDR3 DNA is TGTGCCAGCGGTCTCCGGGGACAGGGACCTTACGAGCAGTACTTC. Translating it yields CASGLRGQGPYEQYF.

The chain links TRBV4-1 to TRBJ1-2; weak D call: TRBD1 (6 bases). Trimming left V 0 bases short and J 5 bases short, with 25 bases between. Germline CDR1 and CDR2: MGHRA and YSYEKL. The CDR3 is 19 amino acids. The chain's CDR3 is CASSQDPLDSATPPYGYTF. Here the CDR3 DNA reads TGCGCCAGCAGCCAAGACCCTCTGGACAGCGCTACGCCTCCTTATGGCTACACCTTC.

This sequence joins TRBV19 and TRBJ1-1; 7 nucleotides match TRBD1. The CDR3 is 14 amino acids. The trim removed 4 bases at V and 3 bases at J, leaving 5 bases unmatched. The V gene's germline CDR1 is LNHDA and CDR2 SQIVND (reference sequence). The DNA for the CDR3 is TGTGCCAGTAGTAAAAGGGGGCGGGACACTGAAGCTTTCTTT. Translating gives CASSKRGRDTEAFF. Variable domain in full (rest from reference TRBV19 and TRBJ1-1): DGGITQSPKYLFRKEGQNVTLSCEQNLNHDAMYWYRQDPGQGLRLIYYSQIVNDFQKGDIAEGYSVSREKKESFPLTVTSAQKNPTAFYLCASSKRGRDTEAFFGQGTRLTVV.

The chain links TRBV5-6 to TRBJ2-4; perhaps TRBD2 as D (6 bases). V was cut by 4 bases and J by 0 bases, with 14 bases left in between. Germline values: CDR1 SGHDT, CDR2 YYEEEE. The CDR3 extends over 16 amino acids. The CDR3 protein is CASSHGPGEAKNIQYF. In nucleotides, the CDR3 is TGTGCCAGCAGCCACGGACCGGGGGAAGCCAAAAACATTCAGTACTTC.

The gene calls are TRBV7-9 and TRBJ1-1; D is uncertain. The CDR3 runs 15 residues. Germline lookup yields CDR1 SEHNR and CDR2 FQNEAQ (reference sequence). V was shortened by 5 bases and J by 3 bases, with 16 bases between the two germline ends. The CDR3 sequence is CASSPRPQRDTEAFF. CDR3 coding DNA: TGTGCCAGCAGCCCGCGACCCCAACGGGACACTGAAGCTTTCTTT.

The rearrangement uses TRBV4-2 and TRBJ2-5; TRBD2 matches 9 bases. The CDR3 spans 14 residues. The germline CDR1 and CDR2 sequences are LGHNA and YNFKEQ. V lost 8 bases and J lost 4; bases outside the gene matches: 8. The CDR3 DNA reads TGTGCCAGCTCATTAGCGGGAGTCGTAGAGACCCAGTACTTC. Translated: CASSLAGVVETQYF.

V is TRBV7-6 and J is TRBJ2-3; TRBD2 might be the D (5 bases). Between the trimmed V and J ends, which lost 3 bases and 0 bases, there was a span of 16 bases. Looked up from germline, CDR1 is SGHVS and CDR2 is FNYEAQ. The CDR3 totals 17 residues. The CDR3 sequence: CASSFAPGTPSTDTQYF. The CDR3 bases are TGTGCCAGCAGCTTTGCCCCGGGAACTCCTAGCACAGATACGCAGTATTTT.

This clone was observed a single time. The genes are TRBV7-8 and TRBJ1-4; no definite D call. Trimming removed 6 bases from V and 8 bases from J, with 22 bases in between. The CDR3 consists of 16 residues. Germline loops: CDR1 SGHVS, CDR2 FQNEAQ. In nucleotides, the CDR3 is TGTGCCAGCAGAAAAGAAGCGGGCGAGATGAAGGAAAAACTGTTTTTT. It specifies CASRKEAGEMKEKLFF.

The V gene is TRBV15, the J gene TRBJ2-1; TRBD2 might be the D (6 bases). V was shortened by 0 bases and J by 2 bases, with 17 bases between the two germline ends. The CDR3 consists of 18 residues. The germline V gene encodes CDR1 LNHNV and CDR2 YYDKDF (reference sequence). CDR3 DNA sequence: TGTGCCACCAGCAGAGATCAGACCCAGCGGGCTCCCTACAATGAGCAGTTCTTC. Translated: CATSRDQTQRAPYNEQFF. The full variable domain, rest sourced from reference TRBV15 and TRBJ2-1, is DAMVIQNPRYQVTQFGKPVTLSCSQTLNHNVMYWYQQKSSQAPKLLFHYYDKDFNNEADTPDNFQSRRPNTSFCFLDIRSPGLGDTAMYLCATSRDQTQRAPYNEQFFGPGTRLTVL.

The rearrangement joins TRBV4-1 to TRBJ1-5; D is possibly TRBD1 (5 bases). V was clipped by 2 bases and J by 6 bases, with 14 bases between them. This CDR3 has 15 residues. The V gene's germline CDR1 is MGHRA and CDR2 YSYEKL. In DNA, the CDR3 is TGCGCCAGCAGCCAACTCCAGGGACGGGGTCAGCCCCAGCATTTT. This codes for CASSQLQGRGQPQHF.

The chain uses TRBV28 and TRBJ1-3; TRBD1 matches 8 bases. Germline CDR1 is MDHEN and CDR2 is SYDVKM. V dropped 5 bases and J dropped 2; count of bases not matched to a gene: 8. This CDR3 is built from 16 residues. CDR3 in DNA: TGTGCCAGCAGTCCTCCGCCGACAGGGGCTGGAAACACCATATATTTT. It specifies CASSPPPTGAGNTIYF. Complete variable domain (other parts from reference TRBV28 and TRBJ1-3): DVKVTQSSRYLVKRTGEKVFLECVQDMDHENMFWYRQDPGLGLRLIYFSYDVKMKEKGDIPEGYSVSREKKERFSLILESASTNQTSMYLCASSPPPTGAGNTIYFGEGSWLTVV.

The chain has TRBV2 and TRBJ2-3; either TRBD1 or TRBD2 may supply D (5 bases each). The CDR3 length is 15 residues. Between the trimmed V and J ends, which lost 7 bases and 1 base, there was a span of 15 bases. CDR1 is SNHLY, CDR2 FYNNEI, per germline. The CDR3, as DNA: TGTGCCAGCACCCACCCCGGGACGCGCACAGATACGCAGTATTTT. Its protein is CASTHPGTRTDTQYF. The entire variable domain, with the rest obtained from reference TRBV2 and TRBJ2-3, is as follows: EPEVTQTPSHQVTQMGQEVILRCVPISNHLYFYWYRQILGQKVEFLVSFYNNEISEKSEIFDDQFSVERPDGSNFTLKIRSTKLEDSAMYFCASTHPGTRTDTQYFGPGTRLTVL.

This clone showed up just a few times. V is TRBV2 and J is TRBJ2-7, with unresolved D. The V end was cut by 4 bases, the J end by 4 bases, with 5 bases between. From germline, CDR1 is SNHLY and CDR2 FYNNEI. The CDR3 contains 11 residues. CDR3: CASSGSYEQYF. The CDR3 DNA reads as TGTGCCAGCAGTGGTAGTTACGAGCAGTACTTC.

The chain combines TRBV9 with TRBJ1-1, with D unclear. Trimming removed 0 bases at V and 4 bases at J, with 7 bases between. The CDR3 runs to 13 residues. CDR1 and CDR2 from the germline V gene are SGDLS and YYNGEE. CDR3 sequence (DNA): TGTGCCAGCAGCGTAGTAGGTCTCACTGAAGCTTTCTTT. It translates to CASSVVGLTEAFF.

This chain uses TRBV25-1 with TRBJ2-7; D is unresolved. This CDR3 comprises 12 residues. The germline V gene encodes CDR1 MGHDK and CDR2 SYGVNS. The ends were cut back, 6 bases at V and 3 bases at J, with 9 bases in the middle. CDR3 sequence: CASRDGYYEQYF. The CDR3 DNA reads TGTGCCAGCAGAGACGGCTACTACGAGCAGTACTTC.

The CDR3 bases are TGCGCCAGCAGCTTCCGTAGGGTCGGTATCCGGGAAAAATGTGGGGACAGGGAGGTCGATGAGCAGTTCTTC. Its protein product is CASSFRRVGIREKCGDREVDEQFF. The gene calls are TRBV5-1 and TRBJ2-1; 9 bases map to TRBD1. V shed 2 bases and J 8 bases; nucleotides not matched to a gene: 35. The CDR3 contains 24 residues. Germline-derived CDR1 and CDR2 are SGHRS and YFSETQ.

J is TRBJ2-1 and V is TRBV15; tentatively, D is TRBD1 (6 bases). The CDR3 loop spans 14 amino acids. V was shortened by 2 bases and J by 6 bases, with 11 bases between the two germline ends. Germline V CDR1 and CDR2: LNHNV, YYDKDF (reference sequence). This CDR3 is CATSRRRGVNEQFF. The CDR3 DNA reads as TGTGCCACCAGCAGACGCAGGGGAGTCAATGAGCAGTTCTTC.

The chain joins TRBV5-6 to TRBJ2-5, with D possibly matching TRBD1 (7 bases). V lost 7 bases, J lost 5 bases, and 33 bases lay in between. Germline V gene sequence: CDR1 SGHDT, CDR2 YYEEEE. This CDR3 has 19 residues. The CDR3 region is CASGIPGGKREPPRETQYF. The CDR3 bases are TGTGCCAGCGGTATTCCAGGGGGAAAACGGGAGCCCCCGCGGGAGACCCAGTACTTC.